This entry describes one T cell receptor (beta chain). This clonotype was counted only a few times. Its antigen specificity is not known. No base quality values were provided; no much bigger clone lies one nucleotide off. Sequencing was performed on an Illumina HiSeq 2500. Quantitative 5'-RACE with molecular barcodes was used to prepare TCR beta libraries. For the original study's pipeline: Disease-linked TCR variants were identified with a new computational method built on a probabilistic model of VDJ rearrangement. Using fastp trimming at Q25 and MiXCR clonotype assembly, TCRdb reanalyzed the public sequencing data and kept in-frame beta chains. Rows matching on CDR3 protein sequence are summarized as one entry with the most common DNA and genes. TCRdb's processing, not the study's, gives the V and J calls here. The sample table records 350,000 or so distinct CDR3 sequences; around 15% of these occur just once. About 1.1% of the sample is in the top ten clones.

This sample is part of a study of CD8 T cells in ankylosing spondylitis (dated by TCRdb to between 2016 and 2019). For context, the study as a whole: To find TCR variants linked to disease, the study profiled T cell receptor beta repertoires in ankylosing spondylitis patients and healthy donors. Peripheral blood samples were taken, and synovial fluid was additionally collected from ankylosing spondylitis patients. In total, the full study cohort was made up of some 110 healthy donors and some 26 ankylosing spondylitis patients. Results the study describes overall, beyond this receptor: Significant enrichment of the disease-linked clones was reported in matched synovial fluid samples from ankylosing spondylitis patients. A TCR beta motif of about 8 highly homologous amino acid variants appeared characteristic of blood from ankylosing spondylitis patients. Some of the motif variants had been reported before in the synovial fluid and blood of reactive arthritis patients, a finding that suggests common disease-initiation mechanisms. A CD8+ phenotype was shown by the disease-linked clones, which were found at relatively low frequencies in peripheral blood.

This sequence originates from a male donor with ankylosing spondylitis or in good health (not recorded which). What was sequenced was blood, either unsorted or a sorted T cell fraction (not recorded which).

The nucleotide sequence is TGCGCCAGCAGTGCGATGAATTCACCCCTCCACTTT. The encoded protein is CASSAMNSPLHF. Rearrangement joined TRBV10-1 to TRBJ1-6; the D gene lacks a confident call. From cysteine to phenylalanine, the CDR3 is 12 amino acids long. Only the CDR3 DNA is retained, 36 bases long and in frame from the first base. The V and J ends are trimmed by 4 bases and 7 bases, leaving 5 bases between them. Reading the germline V gene (reference sequence) gives CDR1 WNHNN and CDR2 SYGVQD.